This section outlines one TCR beta chain sequence together with its context. Its antigen remains unknown. The donors (healthy individuals) were bone marrow donors. CDR1 is MNHEY and CDR2 is SMNVEV in the germline V gene (reference sequence). J was trimmed by 6 bases and V by 4 bases; bases with no gene match: 5. This CDR3 region has 14 residues. The primer mix had 60 Vbeta and 13 Jbeta primers. Generated by immunoSEQ multiplex PCR, the TCRdb table keeps only in-frame clones and is missing some. The sample contains more than 95,000 clones, more than 65% of which appear only once. The sample originates from a study of cytomegalovirus exposure and HLA in healthy donors. Study-wide background: Of all 400 or so donors who were genotyped, roughly 81% belonged to the Caucasian-associated ancestry cluster.

Notes on the study in general: Analysis performed later found approximately 17,000 TCR beta sequences associated with HLA alleles at 0.05 false discovery rate. Excluded: some indistinguishable V segments such as TRBV6-2 and TRBV6-3.

This TCR was recovered from a man in his forties in good health and CMV-seropositive. The rearrangement joins TRBV27 to TRBJ1-4; 7 bases agree with TRBD1. Sequencing input: PBMCs. The CDR3 reads CASSWDSSYEKLFF. The CDR3 region has the DNA TGTGCCAGCAGTTGGGACAGCTCTTATGAAAAACTGTTTTTT.